These 30 T cell receptor beta chains originate from one sample sequenced in a study of T cell clonality in common variable immunodeficiency. Some clones are missing from TCRdb's copy, which holds only in-frame ones; the method was immunoSEQ multiplex PCR. Recorded here are around 34,000 clones, with no singletons, and the ten leading clones hold 3%. Specimen: peripheral blood mononuclear cells. All receptors derive from a person aged 18 to 70 in good health.

This clone was seen ten or more times. Read sequence stops 3 residues before the CDR3 end, and the germline J gene provides the missing end. The genes are TRBV2 and TRBJ2-7; D is unresolved. Trimming shortened V by 4 bases and J by 2 bases, and 9 bases separated the two germline ends. The V gene's germline CDR1 is SNHLY and CDR2 FYNNEI. This CDR3 is built from 13 residues. The CDR3 reads CASSVEKTYEQYF. CDR3 DNA, as far as it was read: TGTGCCAGCAGTGTAGAAAAGACCTACGAG. Variable domain in full (rest from reference TRBV2 and TRBJ2-7): EPEVTQTPSHQVTQMGQEVILRCVPISNHLYFYWYRQILGQKVEFLVSFYNNEISEKSEIFDDQFSVERPDGSNFTLKIRSTKLEDSAMYFCASSVEKTYEQYFGPGTRLTVT.

Note on this clone: The missing CDR3 end, 3 residues past where the read stops, is filled in from the germline J gene. The chain employs TRBV5-1 and TRBJ2-6; 14 nucleotides agree with TRBD2. The CDR3 contains 19 residues. The V segment lost 4 bases and the J segment 0 bases; nucleotides outside the gene matches: 6. Germline-derived CDR1 and CDR2 are SGHRS and YFSETQ. Partial CDR3 DNA: TGCGCCAGCAGCCGGGAGGGACTAGCGGGAGTCTCTGGGGCCAACGTC. It specifies CASSREGLAGVSGANV. The entire CDR3 sequence reads CASSREGLAGVSGANVLTF.

Many counts were recorded for this clone. CDR3 bases read: TGTGCCAGCAGTGAAAACGGGGATTACAATGAG. Amino acid sequence: CASSENGDYNE. The full CDR3 reads CASSENGDYNEQFF. The genes are TRBV6-1 and TRBJ2-1, with D perhaps TRBD2 (5 bases). The sequence runs out 3 residues before the end of the CDR3; the remainder is reconstructed from the germline J gene. CDR1 and CDR2 from the germline V gene are MNHNS and SASEGT. V was clipped by 2 bases and J by 4 bases, with 9 bases between them. CDR3 length equals 14 residues.

This clone came up many times. The CDR3: CASSLSELGVEQFF. CDR3 bases read: TGTGCCAGCAGTTTAAGTGAGTTGGGCGTTGAG. This chain uses TRBV12-3 or TRBV12-4 with TRBJ2-1, with D uncertain. Read coverage stops 3 residues before the CDR3 terminus; the germline J gene supplies the remainder. Trimming took 2 bases from V and 9 from J, leaving 14 bases between them. The CDR3 runs 14 residues.

This clone has a count of ten or more. This chain's CDR3 is CAWSVRAERGTDTQYF. Partial CDR3 DNA: TGTGCCTGGAGTGTACGAGCGGAAAGGGGCACAGATACG. The chain uses TRBV30 and TRBJ2-3, with D perhaps matching TRBD2 (5 bases). The read gets to within 3 residues of the CDR3 end, and the germline J gene fills in the rest. V was shortened by 0 bases and J by 1 base, with 14 bases between the two germline ends. Germline assignment: CDR1 GTSNPN and CDR2 SVGIG (reference sequence). The CDR3 length is 16 residues.

This clone was observed at least ten times. CDR3 residues: CASSRQGYEQYF. The DNA read from the CDR3 is TGTGCCAGCAGCCGACAGGGCTACGAG. This chain uses TRBV7-2 with TRBJ2-7; 7 nucleotides align to TRBD1. Read coverage stops 3 residues before the CDR3 terminus; the germline J gene supplies the remainder. Germline V gives CDR1 SGHTA, CDR2 FQGNSA. The CDR3 has 12 residues. Trimming took 5 bases from V and 3 from J; bases not matched to a gene: 1.

This clone has a count of ten or more. Coverage ceases 3 residues before the CDR3 finishes, and the germline J gene fills in the end. This chain links TRBV28 with TRBJ2-7; 7 nucleotides match TRBD2. Germline CDR1 and CDR2: MDHEN and SYDVKM. V shed 3 bases, J shed 4 bases, and the junction held 3 bases outside the gene matches. This CDR3 spans 13 amino acids. The DNA read from the CDR3 is TGTGCCAGCAGTTTTGGCGGGAGATACGAG. This encodes CASSFGGRYE. From start to end, the CDR3 is CASSFGGRYEQYF.

This clone was seen repeatedly, ten times or more. The read terminates 3 residues ahead of where the CDR3 ends, so the germline J gene completes it. The chain links TRBV5-4 to TRBJ1-4, with D maybe TRBD1 (5 bases). Trimming removed 2 bases at V and 3 bases at J, with 8 bases between. Germline V gene sequence: CDR1 SGHNT, CDR2 YYREEE (reference sequence). The CDR3 is made up of 14 amino acids. Incomplete CDR3 DNA: TGTGCCAGCAGCTTAGCGGGGGCTAATGAAAAA. Translated: CASSLAGANEK. The entire CDR3 reads CASSLAGANEKLFF.

This clone was counted ten times or more. The read ends 3 residues early relative to the CDR3; the germline J gene fills the gap. V is TRBV20-1 and J is TRBJ2-7, with TRBD2 matching 10 bases. CDR1 DFQATT and CDR2 SNEGSKA come from the germline V gene (reference sequence). CDR3 size: 14 residues. V shed 6 bases, J shed 3 bases, and the junction held 8 bases outside the gene matches. The sequenced CDR3 bases are TGCAGTGCAAATCTAGCGGGAGTAATCTACGAG. This translates into CSANLAGVIYE. The entire CDR3 protein reads CSANLAGVIYEQYF.

This clone was counted many times. The sequenced fragment ends 3 residues before the CDR3 boundary, so the rest is inferred from the germline J gene. The J gene is TRBJ2-7, the V gene TRBV20-1; TRBD2 is a possible D gene (6 bases). This CDR3 is built from 15 residues. Deletions cut 3 bases from V and 5 bases from J, with 20 bases between. The V gene's germline CDR1 is DFQATT and CDR2 SNEGSKA (reference sequence). This CDR3 is CSASLGQGLLHEQYF. Partial CDR3 DNA: TGCAGTGCTAGCCTGGGGCAGGGACTTCTTCACGAG.

This clone has a count of ten or more. The sequenced fragment ends 3 residues before the CDR3 boundary, so the rest is inferred from the germline J gene. The chain recombines TRBV5-1 with TRBJ1-1; D is perhaps TRBD1 (5 bases). The CDR3 sequence is 14 residues long. Germline CDR1 and CDR2: SGHRS and YFSETQ. V was pared by 0 bases and J by 3 bases, with 9 bases between. This CDR3 reads CASSLGGGDTEAFF. CDR3 DNA, as far as it was read: TGCGCCAGCAGCTTGGGGGGAGGGGACACTGAA.

In regard to this clone: The DNA ends 3 residues before the CDR3 does, and the rest of the CDR3 is filled in from the germline J gene. The chain combines TRBV5-5 with TRBJ2-1, with 13 bases identical to TRBD2. CDR3 length: 15 amino acids. The germline gives CDR1 SGHKS, CDR2 YYEKEE (reference sequence). The ends lost 4 bases at V and 6 bases at J; junction bases unmatched: 4. CDR3 DNA (partial): TGTGCCAGCAGCGCGGGACTAGCGGGATCCAATGAG. Amino acids: CASSAGLAGSNE. The entire CDR3 sequence reads CASSAGLAGSNEQFF.

This clone was seen at least ten times. The DNA ends 3 residues before the CDR3 does, and the rest of the CDR3 is filled in from the germline J gene. The chain couples TRBV6-1 to TRBJ2-5; D perhaps matches TRBD1 (5 bases). Trimming cost V 2 bases and J 5 bases, with 18 bases left between them. The CDR3 consists of 16 residues. The germline V gene encodes CDR1 MNHNS and CDR2 SASEGT. The CDR3 DNA, read in part, is TGTGCCAGCAGTGAAATAGCTAGGCAGGGTGTTGAGACC. It yields the protein CASSEIARQGVET. The whole CDR3 is CASSEIARQGVETQYF.

This clone was recorded at least ten times. The CDR3 end lies 3 residues beyond the end of the read and is filled in from the germline J gene. The chain carries TRBV20-1 and TRBJ2-1, with 7 bases lining up with TRBD2. This CDR3 comprises 15 residues. The ends lost 3 bases at V and 1 base at J; junction bases unmatched: 6. In germline, CDR1 is DFQATT, CDR2 SNEGSKA (reference sequence). The CDR3 sequence is CSASGGSDSYNEQFF. Partial CDR3 DNA: TGCAGTGCTAGTGGCGGGAGTGATTCCTACAATGAG.

This clone was observed at least ten times. From the germline J gene comes the end of the CDR3, since the read stops 3 residues before it. The rearrangement joins TRBV20-1 to TRBJ1-1; 9 bases align to TRBD1. The germline V gene encodes CDR1 DFQATT and CDR2 SNEGSKA (reference sequence). This CDR3 comprises 13 residues. With 6 bases clipped from V and 1 base from J, the junction kept 3 bases outside the gene matches. The CDR3 DNA, read in part, is TGCAGTGCGCCGGGACAGGGGAACACTGAA. As protein: CSAPGQGNTE. The entire CDR3 is CSAPGQGNTEAFF.

This clone was observed many times. The CDR3 is cut off 3 residues early in the read; its end comes from the germline J gene. The chain joins TRBV20-1 to TRBJ1-6, with D possibly being TRBD1 (6 bases). Trimming shortened V by 5 bases and J by 0 bases, and 14 bases separated the two germline ends. The CDR3 has 16 residues. Per the germline V gene, CDR1 is DFQATT and CDR2 is SNEGSKA (reference sequence). The CDR3 spells CSAPPTGFSYNSPLHF. The DNA read from the CDR3 is TGCAGTGCTCCCCCCACAGGGTTCTCCTATAATTCACCC.

This clone has ten or more counts. The CDR3 end lies 3 residues beyond the end of the read and is filled in from the germline J gene. The J gene is TRBJ2-3, the V gene TRBV6-2 or TRBV6-3; TRBD2 agrees at 10 bases. This CDR3 spans 15 amino acids. Germline assignment: CDR1 MNHEY and CDR2 SVGEGT. The trim removed 2 bases at V and 2 bases at J, leaving 1 base unmatched. The sequenced part of the CDR3 DNA is TGTGCCAGCAGTTACGGGACTAGCGCCACAGATACG. Its translation is CASSYGTSATDT. The whole CDR3 protein reads CASSYGTSATDTQYF.

In this sample, this clone turned up many times. Read coverage stops 3 residues before the CDR3 terminus; the germline J gene supplies the remainder. The chain links TRBV20-1 to TRBJ2-5; D is perhaps TRBD2 (6 bases). CDR1 is DFQATT and CDR2 is SNEGSKA in the germline V gene (reference sequence). This CDR3 contains 14 residues. The ends were cut back, 6 bases at V and 3 bases at J, with 17 bases in the middle. This chain's CDR3 is CSATRGSGKETQYF. Partial CDR3 DNA: TGCAGTGCGACTAGAGGGTCGGGGAAAGAGACC.

In this sample, this clone turned up many times. The sequenced fragment ends 3 residues before the CDR3 boundary, so the rest is inferred from the germline J gene. The rearrangement links TRBV20-1 to TRBJ2-1; 12 bases fit TRBD2. Trimming took 7 bases from V and 1 from J; bases not matched to a gene: 5. The CDR3 consists of 15 residues. CDR1 is DFQATT, CDR2 SNEGSKA, per germline (reference sequence). CDR3 DNA, as far as it was read: TGCAGTGGCTCCGGGACTAGCGGGTCCTACAATGAG. Translation gives CSGSGTSGSYNE. The whole CDR3 sequence is CSGSGTSGSYNEQFF.

This clone was recorded many times. The read terminates 3 residues before the CDR3 end, so the remaining end is supplied by the germline J gene. The chain has TRBV6-1 and TRBJ2-3; D is unresolved. Trimming pared 3 bases from V and 2 bases from J, leaving 3 bases between. Germline V lookup: CDR1 MNHNS, CDR2 SASEGT. The CDR3 sequence is 12 residues long. Incomplete CDR3 DNA: TGTGCCAGCAGTGACAACACAGATACG. Its translation is CASSDNTDT. The CDR3 reads in full as CASSDNTDTQYF.

This clone was recorded at least ten times. The read ends 3 residues shy of where the CDR3 ends; the end is completed using the germline J gene. The rearrangement links TRBV20-1 to TRBJ2-6; TRBD1 agrees at 9 bases. This CDR3 region has 16 residues. Germline-derived CDR1 and CDR2 are DFQATT and SNEGSKA (reference sequence). The V and J ends lost 5 bases and 1 base, in that order; junction bases with no gene match: 6. The CDR3: CSAQPGQGSGANVLTF. The DNA read from the CDR3 is TGCAGTGCTCAACCGGGACAGGGATCTGGGGCCAACGTC.

There are a few counts of this clone. The sequenced fragment ends 3 residues before the CDR3 boundary, so the rest is inferred from the germline J gene. This chain connects TRBV5-1 to TRBJ2-5; D is ambiguous. Germline V lookup: CDR1 SGHRS, CDR2 YFSETQ. Deletions cut 0 bases from V and 1 base from J, with 4 bases between. This CDR3 spans 13 amino acids. CDR3 bases read: TGCGCCAGCAGCTTGGATCGCCAAGAGACC. This gives the protein CASSLDRQET. The complete CDR3 protein is CASSLDRQETQYF.

With respect to this clone: The read halts 3 residues ahead of the CDR3 end, with the missing end drawn from the germline J gene. The chain has TRBV19 and TRBJ1-5, with D perhaps matching TRBD1 (5 bases). In germline, CDR1 is LNHDA, CDR2 SQIVND (reference sequence). Trimming shortened V by 8 bases and J by 7 bases, and 21 bases separated the two germline ends. CDR3 length: 15 amino acids. The CDR3 is CASGTTGGGRQPQHF. Incomplete CDR3 DNA: TGTGCCAGTGGCACAACCGGGGGGGGAAGACAGCCC.

Note on this clone: The read ends 3 residues shy of where the CDR3 ends; the end is completed using the germline J gene. The sample has other DNA sequences that encode this CDR3 too. V is TRBV18 and J is TRBJ2-7; 8 bases match TRBD2. Germline V gene data show CDR1 as KGHSH and CDR2 as LQKENI. The CDR3 covers 15 residues. V lost 6 bases to trimming and J lost 2 bases; unmatched junction nucleotides: 9. CDR3 bases read: TGTGCCAGCTCCCCTGGACTAGCCGTTACCTACGAG. This encodes CASSPGLAVTYE. The entire CDR3 is CASSPGLAVTYEQYF. The full variable domain, completed using reference TRBV18 and TRBJ2-7, is NAGVMQNPRHLVRRRGQEARLRCSPMKGHSHVYWYRQLPEEGLKFMVYLQKENIIDESGMPKERFSAEFPKEGPSILRIQQVVRGDSAAYFCASSPGLAVTYEQYFGPGTRLTVT.

This clone was seen ten or more times. The read ends 3 residues shy of where the CDR3 ends; the end is completed using the germline J gene. The V call is TRBV5-1, the J call TRBJ2-1, with 10 nucleotides matching TRBD2. The trim removed 4 bases at V and 2 bases at J, leaving 9 bases unmatched. The CDR3 contains 17 residues. Germline values: CDR1 SGHRS, CDR2 YFSETQ. The chain's CDR3 is CASSPAGTSATYNEQFF. CDR3 DNA (partial): TGCGCCAGCAGCCCAGCCGGGACTAGCGCAACCTACAATGAG.

This clone was detected ten times or more. The read is 3 residues too short to cover the CDR3 end, so that end is filled in from the germline J gene. The genes are TRBV10-3 and TRBJ2-2; a possible D gene is TRBD1 (7 bases). Germline V gives CDR1 ENHRY, CDR2 SYGVKD. Trimming took 2 bases from V and 1 from J, leaving 11 bases between them. CDR3 length: 16 amino acids. The CDR3 DNA, read in part, is TGTGCCATCAGTGAGCCTCAGGGGGGGAACACCGGGGAG. Its protein product is CAISEPQGGNTGE. The entire CDR3 sequence reads CAISEPQGGNTGELFF.

In its sample, this clone was seen many times. The sequence runs out 3 residues before the end of the CDR3; the remainder is reconstructed from the germline J gene. This rearrangement joins TRBV4-1 to TRBJ1-1; a weak D match, TRBD1 (5 bases). With 5 bases removed from V and 0 bases from J, the gap between germline ends came to 13 bases. CDR1 is MGHRA, CDR2 YSYEKL, per germline. This CDR3 is 15 amino acids long. CDR3 region: CASSNQAGMNTEAFF. The sequenced part of the CDR3 DNA is TGCGCCAGCAGCAATCAAGCAGGGATGAACACTGAA.

This clone appeared many times. The CDR3 bases that were read are TGCAGCGGTATCTTGGGGGGGAGCTATGGC. Protein: CSGILGGSYG. The entire CDR3 protein is CSGILGGSYGYTF. This chain uses TRBV29-1 with TRBJ1-2; maybe TRBD1 (5 bases). From the germline J gene comes the end of the CDR3, since the read stops 3 residues before it. Germline-derived CDR1 and CDR2 are SQVTM and ANQGSEA. The CDR3 spans 13 residues. Trimming took 7 bases from V and 4 from J, leaving 16 bases between them.

This clone was seen at least ten times. The CDR3 end falls 3 residues outside the read, so it is completed with the germline J gene. The chain has TRBV20-1 and TRBJ2-1, with 9 bases that match TRBD2. The J segment lost 4 bases and the V segment lost 6 bases, leaving 7 bases of the junction unmatched. The CDR3 has 14 residues. CDR1 is DFQATT, CDR2 SNEGSKA, per germline (reference sequence). CDR3 DNA (partial): TGCAGTGCCTTAACGGGACTAGCATACAATGAG. Protein product: CSALTGLAYNE. The entire CDR3 sequence reads CSALTGLAYNEQFF.

Many counts were recorded for this clone. Read sequence stops 3 residues before the CDR3 end, and the germline J gene provides the missing end. The chain couples TRBV20-1 to TRBJ2-1; TRBD2 agrees at 10 bases. V lost 0 bases, J lost 3 bases, and 8 bases stayed unmatched. The CDR3 is made up of 17 amino acids. Germline V gives CDR1 DFQATT, CDR2 SNEGSKA (reference sequence). The sequenced part of the CDR3 DNA is TGCAGTGCTAGAGAGGCCGGGACTAGCGTAGGCTACAATGAG. It encodes CSAREAGTSVGYNE. The CDR3 in full is CSAREAGTSVGYNEQFF.